The rows below give T cell receptor beta chains drawn from one sample of a study of blood T cells in healthy people across ages. TCRdb redid the calling of the 5' RACE reads with MiXCR, one entry per CDR3 protein. The sample shows hundreds of thousands of distinct CDR3 sequences, 58% of them seen only once. Sequenced: blood. All receptors derive from a man between 60 and 70 years old in good health. Each CDR3 is given with its conserved first and last residue. D genes are given only for firm matches. Size tells how often a clone was seen (once, few, many) or the class of an expanded clone, and some rows leave it out.

j_call v_call clone_size d_call cdr3_aa cdr3_nt
TRBJ2-5 TRBV20-1 NA TRBD2 CSARAEEGGEQYF TGCAGTGCTAGAGCTGAGGAGGGAGGGGAGCAGTACTTC
TRBJ2-4 TRBV3-1 few TRBD1 CASSPRGMENIQYF TGTGCCAGCAGTCCCAGGGGGATGGAAAACATTCAGTACTTC
TRBJ1-5 TRBV29-1 once NA CSVGRGTHDQPQHF TGCAGCGTTGGACGAGGGACACATGATCAGCCCCAGCATTTT
TRBJ2-3 TRBV4-2 NA NA CASSRRGGSTDTQYF TGTGCCAGCAGCCGAAGGGGGGGAAGCACAGATACGCAGTATTTT
TRBJ1-2 TRBV12-3/TRBV12-4 NA NA CASTLGTGRIGYTF TGTGCCAGTACCCTGGGGACCGGTCGCATTGGCTACACCTTC
TRBJ2-3 TRBV2 NA TRBD2 CASSEKLATDTQYF TGTGCCAGCAGTGAAAAACTAGCGACTGATACGCAGTATTTT
TRBJ2-4 TRBV12-3/TRBV12-4 NA NA CASSHPVVGKNIQYF TGTGCCAGCAGTCACCCGGTGGTGGGCAAAAACATTCAGTACTTC
TRBJ1-5 TRBV20-1 NA TRBD1 CSAHRGDLNQPQHF TGCAGTGCTCACAGGGGCGACCTCAATCAGCCCCAGCATTTT
TRBJ2-5 TRBV3-1 NA NA CASSLIASQETQYF TGTGCCAGCAGCCTCATAGCCTCCCAAGAGACCCAGTACTTC
TRBJ2-2 TRBV20-1 NA TRBD1 CSARRTGRSGGELFF TGCAGTGCGAGGCGGACAGGGAGATCGGGCGGGGAGCTGTTTTTT